The subject of this entry is one TCR beta chain. The target antigen is unknown. This specimen comes from a study of T cell responses to AZD1222 COVID-19 vaccine. Sequencing was performed with immunoSEQ multiplex PCR; in TCRdb, only in-frame clones are kept and a portion is missing. This table has 95,000 to 150,000 clones, 85% to 90% appearing once. The V end lost 4 bases, the J end lost 2 bases, and 13 bases lay between the germline ends. Germline CDR1 reads SGHRS; CDR2 reads YFSETQ. The CDR3 covers 14 residues. Second-dose recipients at about 4 or about 12 weeks were treated as one pooled group. Whole-study results and caveats: Spike-specific TCR depth and breadth grew after two AZD1222 doses.

The receptor comes from an adult who received the AZD1222 COVID-19 vaccine. This specimen consisted of peripheral blood, obtained 28 days after the second AZD1222 dose. The chain carries TRBV5-1 and TRBJ2-7, with D possibly TRBD1 on 6 matching bases. The CDR3 loop reads CASSRRGMPYEQYF. The CDR3 bases are TGCGCCAGCAGCCGCAGGGGTATGCCCTACGAGCAGTACTTC.